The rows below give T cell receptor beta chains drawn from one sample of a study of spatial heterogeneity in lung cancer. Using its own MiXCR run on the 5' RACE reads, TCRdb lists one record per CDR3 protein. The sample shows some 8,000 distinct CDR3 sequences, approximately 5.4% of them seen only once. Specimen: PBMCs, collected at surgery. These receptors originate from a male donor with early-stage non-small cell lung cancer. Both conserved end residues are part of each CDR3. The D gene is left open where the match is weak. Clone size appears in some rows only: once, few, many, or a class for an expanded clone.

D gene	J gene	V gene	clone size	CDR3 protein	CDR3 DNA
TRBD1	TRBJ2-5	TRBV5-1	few	CASSPGTGRGETQYF	TGCGCCAGCAGCCCTGGGACAGGAAGAGGAGAGACCCAGTACTTC
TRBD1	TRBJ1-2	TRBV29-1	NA	CSVAPPGQGSYGYTF	TGCAGCGTTGCCCCCCCGGGACAGGGATCTTATGGCTACACCTTC
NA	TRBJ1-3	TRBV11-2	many	CASSSTTSNTIYF	TGTGCCAGCAGCTCAACCACATCGAACACCATATATTTT
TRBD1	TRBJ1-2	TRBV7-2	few	CASSQMDRGNYGYTF	TGTGCCAGCAGCCAAATGGACAGGGGAAACTATGGCTACACCTTC
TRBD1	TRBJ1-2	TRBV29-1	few	CSVVTGGYGYTF	TGCAGCGTTGTGACAGGGGGCTATGGCTACACCTTC
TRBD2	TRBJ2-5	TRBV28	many	CASSLGAGVAGKETQYF	TGTGCCAGCAGTTTAGGGGCGGGAGTAGCGGGGAAAGAGACCCAGTACTTC
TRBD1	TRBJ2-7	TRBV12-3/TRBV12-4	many	CASSLGPGQGIPYEQYF	TGTGCCAGCAGTTTAGGACCGGGACAGGGGATTCCCTACGAGCAGTACTTC
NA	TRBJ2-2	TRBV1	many	CTSSQEGRGGTPGSCFF	NA
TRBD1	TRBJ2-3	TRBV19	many	CASSTNPGQGTDTQYF	TGTGCCAGTAGTACAAATCCGGGACAGGGCACAGATACGCAGTATTTT
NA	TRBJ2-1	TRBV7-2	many	CASSLGLTDLYDEQFF	TGTGCCAGCAGCTTAGGGTTAACGGACCTATACGATGAGCAGTTCTTC
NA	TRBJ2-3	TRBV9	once	CASSVSAGSTDTQYF	TGTGCCAGCAGCGTAAGTGCGGGAAGCACAGATACGCAGTATTTT
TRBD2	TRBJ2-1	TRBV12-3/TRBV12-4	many	CASIKRGDSISYNEQFF	TGTGCCAGCATAAAGCGGGGCGACTCCATTTCCTACAATGAGCAGTTCTTC
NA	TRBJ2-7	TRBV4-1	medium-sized	CASSQDLGTAYEQYF	TGCGCCAGCAGCCAAGATTTAGGAACAGCCTACGAGCAGTACTTC
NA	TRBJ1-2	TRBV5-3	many	CARSPTPRGPQVFYGYTF	TGTGCCAGAAGCCCAACCCCGAGGGGACCGCAGGTCTTCTATGGCTACACCTTC
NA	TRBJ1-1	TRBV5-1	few	CASSLEEFNTEAFF	TGCGCCAGCAGCTTGGAGGAGTTTAACACTGAAGCTTTCTTT
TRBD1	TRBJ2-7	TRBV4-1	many	CASSLSGQPSYEQYF	TGCGCCAGCAGCCTGTCGGGACAGCCGTCCTACGAGCAGTACTTC
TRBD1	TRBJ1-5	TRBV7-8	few	CASGGRGPNQPQHF	TGTGCCAGCGGGGGTAGGGGGCCTAATCAGCCCCAGCATTTT
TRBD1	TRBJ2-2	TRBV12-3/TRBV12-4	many	CASSWGQGNTGELFF	TGTGCCAGCAGTTGGGGACAGGGCAACACCGGGGAGCTGTTTTTT
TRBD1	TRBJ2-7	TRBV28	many	CASRRTGTLSYEQYF	TGTGCCAGCAGACGGACAGGGACCTTGTCCTACGAGCAGTACTTC
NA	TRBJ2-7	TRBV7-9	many	CASSLASGLSSYEQYF	TGTGCCAGCAGCTTAGCGTCGGGGCTGAGCTCCTACGAGCAGTACTTC
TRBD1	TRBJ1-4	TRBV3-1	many	CASSTAGQGTSGYEKLFF	TGTGCCAGCAGCACCGCGGGACAGGGGACGAGTGGGTATGAAAAACTGTTTTTT
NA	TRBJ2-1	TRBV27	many	CASSLLVQNNEQFF	TGTGCCAGCAGTTTACTGGTTCAGAACAATGAGCAGTTCTTC